This TCR beta chain is from a study of shared clonotypes between healthy human individuals. Study as a whole: Researchers drew samples from a couple of women and three men aged 18 to 49.

The method was immunoSEQ multiplex PCR; TCRdb's version includes in-frame clones alone and lacks a portion of them. The profile shows around 600,000 clones, roughly 98% of them singletons. Positive CCR7 selection of CD45RO-negative cells yielded the naive CD8 cells, and terminally differentiated effector memory CD45RA+ cells were excluded. Input material: naive CD8+ T cells sorted from blood. This TCR came from a man aged 30-40 years in good health.

This CDR3 is CASRDTGTQFNEKLFF. DNA of the CDR3: TGCGCCAGCAGGGACACCGGGACACAATTTAATGAAAAACTGTTTTTT. This chain connects TRBV5-1 to TRBJ1-4; possible D gene TRBD1, 6 bases. The CDR3 length is 16 residues. Germline CDR1 SGHRS, CDR2 YFSETQ. Trimming removed 5 bases at V and 4 bases at J, with 18 bases between.